This TCR beta chain was observed in a study of T cells after yellow fever vaccination. Study-wide results and caveats: The booster response re-showed most primary clones: around 97% CD4, around 87% CD8. Some clonotypes were seen in both the CD4 and the CD8 compartments. These made up a small share and likely arose from convergent recombination.

By 5'RACE template switching, TCR cDNA was produced, with a universal primer site and UMIs added in the process. TCRdb used MiXCR to reprocess the 5' RACE reads, holding one entry per CDR3 protein. The sample contains around 590,000 distinct CDR3 sequences, about 12% of which appear only once. The germline gives CDR1 MNHEY, CDR2 SVGAGI. This CDR3 has 16 amino acids. V lost 0 bases, J lost 5 bases, and 3 bases stayed unmatched. In regard to this clonotype: Its antigen is unknown.

The sample was PBMCs, taken on the day of the yellow fever booster vaccination. The sequence derives from a man between 25 and 39 years old who received the YFV17D yellow fever vaccine. V gene TRBV6-5 combines with J gene TRBJ2-2; TRBD1 matches at 10 bases. CDR3 residues: CASSYSGQGFTGELFF. CDR3 in DNA: TGTGCCAGCAGTTACTCGGGACAGGGGTTTACCGGGGAGCTGTTTTTT.